These T cell receptor beta chains were read from a single sample in a study of cytomegalovirus exposure and HLA in healthy donors. Only in-frame clones appear in the TCRdb table, and some are missing; sequencing was by immunoSEQ multiplex PCR. The data include roughly 53,000 clones; the top ten clones carry less than 2.5%. The sequenced sample was PBMCs. These receptors were collected from a female donor in good health and CMV-seronegative. Each CDR3 is given with its conserved first and last residue. Fields, in order: V gene, J gene, CDR3 protein.

v_call: TRBV7-7; j_call: TRBJ2-1; cdr3_aa: CASSLAAGGYNEQFF
v_call: TRBV9; j_call: TRBJ2-7; cdr3_aa: CASSADRAFVEQYF
v_call: TRBV25-1; j_call: TRBJ2-6; cdr3_aa: CASSTSGANVLTF
v_call: TRBV30; j_call: TRBJ2-7; cdr3_aa: CAWSGSAGNEQYF
v_call: TRBV30; j_call: TRBJ2-3; cdr3_aa: CAWSVGSSGGTDTQYF
v_call: TRBV7-9; j_call: TRBJ2-5; cdr3_aa: CASSASGGSETQYF
v_call: TRBV5-4; j_call: TRBJ1-1; cdr3_aa: CASSSMTGNTEAFF
v_call: TRBV6-1; j_call: TRBJ2-3; cdr3_aa: CASSEDPGMVNTQYF
v_call: TRBV6-5; j_call: TRBJ2-7; cdr3_aa: CASSYQSPAGYEQYF
v_call: TRBV7-2; j_call: TRBJ2-3; cdr3_aa: CASSPQGGLAADTQYF
v_call: TRBV4-3; j_call: TRBJ2-7; cdr3_aa: CASSLGFGEQYF
v_call: TRBV29-1; j_call: TRBJ2-7; cdr3_aa: CSVEMGSSYEQYF
v_call: TRBV5-1; j_call: TRBJ1-2; cdr3_aa: CASSPQTGYGYTF
v_call: TRBV4-1; j_call: TRBJ1-5; cdr3_aa: CASSQDPQQPQHF
v_call: TRBV19; j_call: TRBJ2-1; cdr3_aa: CASRMRGQYNEQFF
v_call: TRBV5-1; j_call: TRBJ1-6; cdr3_aa: CASSPDRDNSPLHF
v_call: TRBV27; j_call: TRBJ1-1; cdr3_aa: CASSLKGGNTEAFF
v_call: TRBV18; j_call: TRBJ1-2; cdr3_aa: CASSPVGQGGYGYTF
v_call: TRBV4-3; j_call: TRBJ1-1; cdr3_aa: CASSQDLGQRNTEAFF
v_call: TRBV29-1; j_call: TRBJ2-7; cdr3_aa: CSVGVKSEVYEQYF
v_call: TRBV5-8; j_call: TRBJ1-5; cdr3_aa: CASSLVSGGKQPQHF
v_call: TRBV6-6; j_call: TRBJ2-7; cdr3_aa: CASSRGAVVYEQYF
v_call: TRBV6-5; j_call: TRBJ2-1; cdr3_aa: CASSFPGLGGNEQFF
v_call: TRBV18; j_call: TRBJ2-5; cdr3_aa: CASSPPSGETQYF
v_call: TRBV5-1; j_call: TRBJ2-5; cdr3_aa: CASSPLGNQETQYF
v_call: TRBV30; j_call: TRBJ2-1; cdr3_aa: CAWSTNSGTSGPYNEQFF
v_call: TRBV29-1; j_call: TRBJ2-3; cdr3_aa: CSADGGGTDTQYF
v_call: TRBV5-1; j_call: TRBJ2-1; cdr3_aa: CASSLVPGSDNEQFF
v_call: TRBV2; j_call: TRBJ2-2; cdr3_aa: CASSEGAPGELFF
v_call: TRBV7-9; j_call: TRBJ1-4; cdr3_aa: CASSAGQGIAGTNEKLFF
v_call: TRBV2; j_call: TRBJ2-7; cdr3_aa: CASAIGTPYEQYF
v_call: TRBV4-1; j_call: TRBJ2-2; cdr3_aa: CASSQSRDWSAGELFF
v_call: TRBV18; j_call: TRBJ2-1; cdr3_aa: CASSPPSAASSYNEQFF
v_call: TRBV2; j_call: TRBJ1-5; cdr3_aa: CASSRDRGVNQPQHF
v_call: TRBV6-1; j_call: TRBJ1-2; cdr3_aa: CASSEGRGSNYGYTF
v_call: TRBV13; j_call: TRBJ2-5; cdr3_aa: CASSSMTSGSGGRETQYF
v_call: TRBV27; j_call: TRBJ2-7; cdr3_aa: CASSSTSGGFYEQYF
v_call: TRBV18; j_call: TRBJ2-7; cdr3_aa: CASSPLAEEGEQYF
v_call: TRBV30; j_call: TRBJ1-4; cdr3_aa: CAWSGQRGLLGKLFF
v_call: TRBV27; j_call: TRBJ1-1; cdr3_aa: CASRTGTQGAGEAFF
v_call: TRBV9; j_call: TRBJ1-3; cdr3_aa: CASSPNRVSRNTIYF
v_call: TRBV29-1; j_call: TRBJ2-1; cdr3_aa: CSVEPLAYNEQFF
v_call: TRBV7-2; j_call: TRBJ2-5; cdr3_aa: CASSLMRGQETQYF
v_call: TRBV7-6; j_call: TRBJ1-1; cdr3_aa: CASSLDRSGGWGNTEAFF
v_call: TRBV19; j_call: TRBJ2-7; cdr3_aa: CASSMGPSIGHEQYF
v_call: TRBV10-1; j_call: TRBJ1-5; cdr3_aa: CASSDSRGNQPQHF
v_call: TRBV9; j_call: TRBJ1-5; cdr3_aa: CASSVAGNSNQPQHF
v_call: TRBV19; j_call: TRBJ1-3; cdr3_aa: CASSIGGRARNTIYF
v_call: TRBV10-3; j_call: TRBJ2-7; cdr3_aa: CARTGREFPYEQYF
v_call: TRBV9; j_call: TRBJ1-6; cdr3_aa: CASSVVGANSPLHF
v_call: TRBV19; j_call: TRBJ1-1; cdr3_aa: CASRMGQKAFF
v_call: TRBV6-6; j_call: TRBJ1-2; cdr3_aa: CASRAEGSGYTF
v_call: TRBV10-3; j_call: TRBJ2-7; cdr3_aa: CAISESGSGGAYEQYF
v_call: TRBV19; j_call: TRBJ1-2; cdr3_aa: CASGRRGINYGYTF
v_call: TRBV28; j_call: TRBJ2-7; cdr3_aa: CASTSGTELQEQYF
v_call: TRBV29-1; j_call: TRBJ2-7; cdr3_aa: CSVGRGQNYEQYF
v_call: TRBV4-2; j_call: TRBJ2-3; cdr3_aa: CASSHSRASGGAGTDTQYF
v_call: TRBV19; j_call: TRBJ2-3; cdr3_aa: CASSIDLRASTQYF
v_call: TRBV29-1; j_call: TRBJ1-1; cdr3_aa: CSVEPGRKTEAFF